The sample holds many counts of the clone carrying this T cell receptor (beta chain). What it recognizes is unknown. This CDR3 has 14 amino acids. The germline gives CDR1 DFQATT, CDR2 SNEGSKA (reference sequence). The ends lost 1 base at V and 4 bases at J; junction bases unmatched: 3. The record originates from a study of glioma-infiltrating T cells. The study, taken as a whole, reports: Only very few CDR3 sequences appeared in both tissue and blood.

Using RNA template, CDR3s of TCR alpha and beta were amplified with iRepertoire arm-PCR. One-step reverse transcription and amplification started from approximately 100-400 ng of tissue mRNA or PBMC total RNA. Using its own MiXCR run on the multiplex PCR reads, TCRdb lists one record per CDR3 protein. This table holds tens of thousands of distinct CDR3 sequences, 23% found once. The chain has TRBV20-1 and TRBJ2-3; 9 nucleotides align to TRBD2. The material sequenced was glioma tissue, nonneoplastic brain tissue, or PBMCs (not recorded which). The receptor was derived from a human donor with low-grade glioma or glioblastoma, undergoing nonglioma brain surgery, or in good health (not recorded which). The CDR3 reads CSARVWTSADTQYF. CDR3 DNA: TGCAGTGCTAGAGTGTGGACTAGCGCAGATACGCAGTATTTT.